The 25 T cell receptor beta chains below all came from one sample that was sequenced in a study of T-cell memory formation after mild COVID-19. TCRdb ran MiXCR on the 5' RACE reads and lists one entry per CDR3 protein. The sample carries some 490,000 distinct CDR3 sequences, 15% to 20% recorded once. The sample was PBMCs or a T cell subset sorted from them (not recorded which). The receptors shown here come from an adult woman who had mild COVID-19 (a few samples of this study predate the infection). Cell type and time point are not known.

The chain is built from TRBV7-7 and TRBJ2-7; 9 nucleotides match TRBD1. The J segment lost 3 bases and the V segment lost 5 bases, leaving 8 bases of the junction unmatched. Looked up from germline, CDR1 is SSHAT and CDR2 is FNYEAQ (reference sequence). The length of the CDR3 is 15 residues. CDR3 DNA: TGTGCCAGCAGCCCAGGACCGGGACAGGGCTACGAGCAGTACTTC. Translated, it gives CASSPGPGQGYEQYF.

In its sample, this clonotype was seen a few times. The CDR3 nucleotides are TGTGCCAGCAGCTTTGGGGGGGATAACTACTACGAGCAGTACTTC. Its translation is CASSFGGDNYYEQYF. This chain connects TRBV7-9 to TRBJ2-7, with 7 positions matching TRBD2. Unmatched junction bases numbered 8, after V lost 3 bases and J lost 3 bases. CDR1 SEHNR and CDR2 FQNEAQ come from the germline V gene (reference sequence). There are 15 residues in the CDR3.

The J gene is TRBJ1-1, the V gene TRBV30, with D possibly being TRBD1 (6 bases). The CDR3 consists of 12 residues. In germline, CDR1 is GTSNPN, CDR2 SVGIG (reference sequence). Trimming removed 3 bases from V and 9 bases from J, with 14 bases in between. The CDR3 is CAWSEDRIQAFF. CDR3 in DNA: TGTGCCTGGAGCGAGGACAGAATACAAGCTTTCTTT.

The chain couples TRBV7-3 to TRBJ2-1; 10 nucleotides match TRBD2. This CDR3 is built from 16 residues. J lost 5 bases, V lost 3 bases, and 7 bases had no gene match. Germline V gene lookup returns CDR1 SGHTA and CDR2 FQGTGA. CDR3: CASSLGSGTSDNEQFF. The CDR3, as DNA: TGTGCCAGCAGCTTGGGATCCGGGACTAGCGACAATGAGCAGTTCTTC.

This clonotype was seen many times. The chain links TRBV6-2 or TRBV6-3 to TRBJ2-1, with no clear D. Trimming cost V 5 bases and J 4 bases, with 3 bases left between them. The CDR3 sequence is 11 residues long. Per germline, CDR1 MNHEY and CDR2 SVGEGT. The CDR3 protein is CASSRYNEQFF. The CDR3 DNA is TGTGCCAGCAGTAGATACAATGAGCAGTTCTTC.

The rearrangement links TRBV12-3 or TRBV12-4 to TRBJ1-1, with TRBD1 identical over 8 bases. The V and J ends lost 6 bases and 9 bases, in that order; junction bases with no gene match: 9. The CDR3 is 13 residues long. This CDR3 reads CASSPDRAFKAFF. CDR3 in DNA: TGTGCCAGCAGCCCGGACAGGGCCTTTAAAGCTTTCTTT.

The V and J genes are TRBV11-3 and TRBJ2-2; D is undetermined. CDR1 is SGHNT, CDR2 YENEEA, per germline. CDR3 length equals 14 residues. Trimming took off 5 bases at V and 4 bases at J, with 11 bases between the two ends. The CDR3 nucleotides are TGTGCCAGCAGCAAGGATCCGGGCACCGGGGAGCTGTTTTTT. Translated, it gives CASSKDPGTGELFF.

In this sample, this clonotype turned up a few times. The chain recombines TRBV27 with TRBJ1-1; D is uncertain. Germline V lookup: CDR1 MNHEY, CDR2 SMNVEV (reference sequence). The germline V and J ends were trimmed by 3 bases and 0 bases, with 8 bases remaining between them. The CDR3 sequence is 14 residues long. The CDR3 reads CASSFGPLNTEAFF. CDR3 coding DNA: TGTGCCAGCAGTTTTGGTCCGCTGAACACTGAAGCTTTCTTT.

This clonotype came up a few times. The rearrangement uses TRBV5-1 and TRBJ1-2, with TRBD1 matching over 10 bases. Germline loops: CDR1 SGHRS, CDR2 YFSETQ. This CDR3 region has 16 residues. J gave up 6 bases and V 1 base, and 9 bases lay outside the gene matches. The CDR3 loop is CASSLTPGTGVNGYTF. CDR3 sequence (DNA): TGCGCCAGCAGCTTGACCCCCGGGACAGGGGTAAATGGCTACACCTTC.

The CDR3 spells CASSFGENEKLFF. Here the CDR3 DNA reads TGTGCCAGCAGCTTCGGGGAGAATGAAAAACTGTTTTTT. This chain connects TRBV7-2 to TRBJ1-4; no definite D call. Trimming cost V 3 bases and J 5 bases, with 7 bases left between them. CDR3 size: 13 residues. Germline V gene lookup returns CDR1 SGHTA and CDR2 FQGNSA.

This clonotype came up a few times. The chain employs TRBV2 and TRBJ2-3; no reliable D call. Deletions cut 8 bases from V and 0 bases from J, with 6 bases between. CDR1 and CDR2 from the germline V gene are SNHLY and FYNNEI. CDR3 length equals 12 residues. This CDR3 is CASFTSTDTQYF. The CDR3 DNA is TGTGCCAGCTTCACTAGCACAGATACGCAGTATTTT.

The J gene is TRBJ2-1, the V gene TRBV12-3 or TRBV12-4, with 8 bases identical to TRBD2. The CDR3 has 15 amino acids. The ends lost 6 bases at V and 9 bases at J; junction bases unmatched: 13. CDR3 DNA: TGTGCCAGCAGGGTACCCGGGACTAGATCTGGTGAGCAGTTCTTC. Its translation: CASRVPGTRSGEQFF.

The genes are TRBV7-2 and TRBJ2-3, with 12 bases fitting TRBD2. The CDR3 has 18 amino acids. Germline V gene data show CDR1 as SGHTA and CDR2 as FQGNSA. V lost 7 bases, J lost 5 bases, and 16 bases stayed unmatched. The CDR3 region has the DNA TGTGCCAGCACCCCGCCGCGACTAGCGGGAGTTCTTGGAGATACGCAGTATTTT. Its translation: CASTPPRLAGVLGDTQYF.

There are a few counts of this clonotype. The chain carries TRBV4-2 and TRBJ1-1; unclear D gene. The CDR3 spans 13 residues. In germline, CDR1 is LGHNA, CDR2 YNFKEQ. Trimming removed 2 bases from V and 0 bases from J, with 4 bases in between. The CDR3 loop reads CASSQYMNTEAFF. The CDR3 region has the DNA TGTGCCAGCAGCCAATACATGAACACTGAAGCTTTCTTT.

V and J are TRBV29-1 and TRBJ1-2, with 11 nucleotides matching TRBD1. Germline values: CDR1 SQVTM, CDR2 ANQGSEA. The V and J ends lost 6 bases and 8 bases, in that order; junction bases with no gene match: 8. The CDR3 covers 13 residues. The CDR3 DNA reads as TGCAGCGTCGCAGGACAGGGGGCTGGAGGCTACACCTTC. This encodes CSVAGQGAGGYTF.

A few counts support this clonotype. The chain uses TRBV7-2 and TRBJ1-2; D possibly corresponds to TRBD1 (6 bases). V was pared by 5 bases and J by 2 bases, with 12 bases between. Germline CDR1 and CDR2: SGHTA and FQGNSA. This CDR3 has 14 amino acids. The CDR3 DNA follows: TGTGCCAGCAGCCCCCACGGACAGAACTATGGCTACACCTTC. It yields the protein CASSPHGQNYGYTF.

This clonotype came up a few times. The chain uses TRBV10-2 and TRBJ1-5, with no clear D. The V gene's germline CDR1 is WSHSY and CDR2 SAAADI. The CDR3 is made up of 14 amino acids. Trimming left V 2 bases short and J 3 bases short, with 8 bases between. The chain's CDR3 is CASSEGSPNQPQHF. CDR3 coding DNA: TGCGCCAGCAGTGAGGGCAGTCCCAATCAGCCCCAGCATTTT.

A few counts support this clonotype. V usage is TRBV30 and J usage is TRBJ1-2; the D is unclear. Germline V gene data show CDR1 as GTSNPN and CDR2 as SVGIG (reference sequence). V shed 1 base and J shed 2 bases, with 11 bases lying between them. The CDR3 is 14 residues long. The CDR3 region has the DNA TGTGCCTGGAGTGGAAGTAGAGAAAACTATGGCTACACCTTC. Amino acids: CAWSGSRENYGYTF.

This clonotype was counted a few times. The CDR3 region has the DNA TGTGCCAGCAGCTCACGCGGGGATGGCTACACCTTC. It encodes CASSSRGDGYTF. The V gene is TRBV11-1, the J gene TRBJ1-2; no reliable D call. This CDR3 is 12 amino acids long. In germline, CDR1 is SGHAT, CDR2 FQDESV (reference sequence). V was trimmed by 4 bases and J by 6 bases, leaving 9 bases between them.

The sample holds one count of this clonotype. The V gene is TRBV5-8, the J gene TRBJ1-5; D unclear. This CDR3 has 15 residues. V was cut by 1 base and J by 0 bases, with 8 bases left in between. The germline CDR1 and CDR2 sequences are SGHTS and YDEGEE. CDR3 amino acids: CASSLQQYSNQPQHF. Here the CDR3 DNA reads TGTGCCAGCAGCTTGCAACAGTATAGCAATCAGCCCCAGCATTTT.

This clonotype was seen only a few times. The chain couples TRBV5-4 to TRBJ2-1; the D is unclear. The CDR3 totals 15 residues. Germline CDR1 is SGHNT and CDR2 is YYREEE (reference sequence). V was shortened by 7 bases and J by 8 bases, with 22 bases between the two germline ends. CDR3 bases: TGTGCCAGCCGCGATGTTACCAGAGCCTGGGATGAGCAGTTCTTC. This gives the protein CASRDVTRAWDEQFF.

The CDR3 DNA sequence: TGTGCCAGCAGCGTAGCTGCGACTAGCGGGTCGGAGTACTTC. This encodes CASSVAATSGSEYF. The chain uses TRBV9 and TRBJ2-7, with 10 nucleotides matching TRBD2. CDR1 SGDLS and CDR2 YYNGEE come from the germline V gene. J gave up 11 bases and V 0 bases, and 8 bases lay outside the gene matches. This CDR3 has 14 residues.

This clonotype was observed a few times. The chain combines TRBV20-1 with TRBJ2-3; D is possibly TRBD1 or TRBD2 (5 bases each). Looked up from germline, CDR1 is DFQATT and CDR2 is SNEGSKA (reference sequence). The CDR3 is 14 amino acids. Trimming shortened V by 5 bases and J by 6 bases, and 18 bases separated the two germline ends. The CDR3 DNA is TGCAGTGCTGCCCCCGGGGCCCGAGGGGATACGCAGTATTTT. Translating gives CSAAPGARGDTQYF.

A few counts support this clonotype. The chain uses TRBV11-2 and TRBJ2-3, with a weak D call TRBD2 (5 bases). Germline lookup yields CDR1 SGHAT and CDR2 FQNNGV. V gave up 5 bases and J gave up 4 bases, with 19 bases separating them. There are 16 residues in the CDR3. The DNA of the CDR3 is TGTGCCAGCAGCCCCGCAGGCCTAGCACCTTCAGATACGCAGTATTTT. This gives the protein CASSPAGLAPSDTQYF.

This chain joins TRBV6-5 and TRBJ2-5; no reliable D call. Germline assignment: CDR1 MNHEY and CDR2 SVGAGI. The CDR3 covers 12 residues. Trimming left V 6 bases short and J 5 bases short, with 10 bases between. This CDR3 reads CASRQDLETQYF. The CDR3, as DNA: TGTGCCAGCAGGCAGGATCTCGAGACCCAGTACTTC.